Listed below are T cell receptor beta chains from one sample, sequenced in a study of glioma-infiltrating T cells after dendritic cell vaccination. This table comes from immunoSEQ multiplex PCR, and its TCRdb copy is limited to in-frame clones, with some not included. The data contain approximately 85,000 clones, around 85% of them seen just once; the ten biggest clones take up about 8.5%. Sequencing was performed on blood, taken after dendritic cell vaccination. The receptors stem from a human donor with glioblastoma. Both conserved end residues are part of each CDR3. D genes are given only for firm matches. Rows may omit the clone size; those that give it use once, few, many or a size class.

D gene,V gene,clone size,J gene,CDR3 protein,CDR3 DNA
.,TRBV28,.,TRBJ2-3,CASSLTTRGRGFQYTQYF,TGTGCCAGCAGTTTAACCACGCGGGGAAGAGGGTTCCAGTATACGCAGTATTTT
.,TRBV5-1,few,TRBJ1-6,CASSLSGGNSPLHF,TGCGCCAGCAGCTTGTCTGGGGGGAATTCACCCCTCCACTTT
TRBD1,TRBV7-8,.,TRBJ2-3,CASSSRGQGKSDTQYF,TGTGCCAGCAGCTCAAGGGGACAGGGGAAGTCAGATACGCAGTATTTT
TRBD1,TRBV10-3,.,TRBJ1-1,CAIREGQGANTEAFF,TGTGCCATCAGGGAGGGACAGGGAGCGAACACTGAAGCTTTCTTT
TRBD2,TRBV27,once,TRBJ2-1,CASSSGLAGYNEQFF,TGTGCCAGCAGTTCCGGACTAGCGGGGTACAATGAGCAGTTCTTC
.,TRBV2,.,TRBJ2-2,CASSERLANTGELFF,TGTGCCAGCAGTGAACGACTAGCGAACACCGGGGAGCTGTTTTTT
TRBD2,TRBV5-4,.,TRBJ2-3,CASSRGLAGVADTQYF,TGTGCCAGCAGCCGGGGACTAGCGGGAGTTGCAGATACGCAGTATTTT
TRBD1,TRBV7-7,.,TRBJ2-7,CASSPGTGGSEQYF,TGTGCCAGCAGCCCAGGGACAGGGGGCTCCGAGCAGTACTTC
TRBD2,TRBV11-2,.,TRBJ2-3,CASSLGGRGTDTQYF,TGTGCCAGCAGCTTAGGTGGGAGGGGAACAGATACGCAGTATTTT
TRBD1,TRBV2,.,TRBJ1-1,CASSGQGSTEAFF,TGTGCCAGCAGTGGACAGGGGAGCACTGAAGCTTTCTTT